Listed below are T cell receptor beta chains from one sample, sequenced in a study of shared clonotypes between healthy human individuals. The data were produced by immunoSEQ multiplex PCR, yet TCRdb's version contains in-frame clones alone and is incomplete. This table has fewer than 600,000 clones, 79% appearing once. The source material was PBMCs. These receptors were taken from a woman in her forties in good health. Some clones in this sample may be carry-over from other donors' samples. Both conserved end residues are part of each CDR3. Fields, in order: clone size, D gene, J gene, V gene, CDR3 DNA, CDR3 protein. A D gene is named only where the DNA matches it firmly. The size field is filled for only some rows; it gives once, few, many or a size class.

abundance: NA
d_gene: NA
j_gene: TRBJ1-5
v_gene: TRBV19
CDR3nt: TGTGCCAGTAGTATAGGACACAACCGAAATCAGCCCCAGCATTTT
CDR3aa: CASSIGHNRNQPQHF

abundance: NA
d_gene: NA
j_gene: TRBJ1-2
v_gene: TRBV21-1
CDR3nt: TGTGCCAGCAGGATCCGGGACCGCAAAAACTATGGCTACACCTTC
CDR3aa: CASRIRDRKNYGYTF

abundance: few
d_gene: NA
j_gene: TRBJ1-4
v_gene: TRBV6-5
CDR3nt: TGTGCCAGCAGTTCGACACGGATTAATGAAAAACTGTTTTTT
CDR3aa: CASSSTRINEKLFF

abundance: once
d_gene: NA
j_gene: TRBJ2-7
v_gene: TRBV19
CDR3nt: TGTGCCAGTAGTGGTCGTGGCCCCTACGAGCAGTACTTC
CDR3aa: CASSGRGPYEQYF

abundance: once
d_gene: NA
j_gene: TRBJ1-1
v_gene: TRBV5-8
CDR3nt: TGTGCCAGCAGCCTCCTGTTGATCGGGAACACTGAAGCTTTCTTT
CDR3aa: CASSLLLIGNTEAFF

abundance: NA
d_gene: TRBD2
j_gene: TRBJ2-7
v_gene: TRBV7-7
CDR3nt: TGTGCTAGCAGCTTCGATGCTAGCGGAACCTACGAGCAGTACTTC
CDR3aa: CASSFDASGTYEQYF

abundance: NA
d_gene: NA
j_gene: TRBJ2-1
v_gene: TRBV7-2
CDR3nt: TGTGCCAGCAGCTTAGTGGCCGGCTCCTACAATGAGCAGTTCTTC
CDR3aa: CASSLVAGSYNEQFF

abundance: few
d_gene: NA
j_gene: TRBJ1-1
v_gene: TRBV27
CDR3nt: TGTGCCAGCAGTCATATCAATCGGAACACTGAAGCTTTCTTT
CDR3aa: CASSHINRNTEAFF

abundance: NA
d_gene: TRBD1
j_gene: TRBJ2-7
v_gene: TRBV19
CDR3nt: TGTGCCAGTAGTCAACAGGGGGCCTCCTACGAGCAGTACTTC
CDR3aa: CASSQQGASYEQYF

abundance: NA
d_gene: TRBD2
j_gene: TRBJ2-3
v_gene: TRBV9
CDR3nt: TGTGCCAGCAGCCCTCGACTAGCGGGGGTCACAGATACGCAGTATTTT
CDR3aa: CASSPRLAGVTDTQYF

abundance: few
d_gene: TRBD1
j_gene: TRBJ1-5
v_gene: TRBV11-3
CDR3nt: TGTGCCAGCAGCGCAACAGGGGGTTATCAGCCCCAGCATTTT
CDR3aa: CASSATGGYQPQHF

abundance: NA
d_gene: NA
j_gene: TRBJ1-3
v_gene: TRBV25-1
CDR3nt: TGTGCCAGCAGTCGGGTGGGTTCCTCTGGAAACACCATATATTTT
CDR3aa: CASSRVGSSGNTIYF

abundance: NA
d_gene: NA
j_gene: TRBJ2-7
v_gene: TRBV9
CDR3nt: TGTGCCAGCAGCGTGACCCGGGACTCTCCCTACGAGCAGTACTTC
CDR3aa: CASSVTRDSPYEQYF

abundance: NA
d_gene: NA
j_gene: TRBJ2-3
v_gene: TRBV6-1
CDR3nt: TGTGCCAGCAGTGGGACAACAGATACGCAGTATTTT
CDR3aa: CASSGTTDTQYF

abundance: few
d_gene: NA
j_gene: TRBJ1-1
v_gene: TRBV2
CDR3nt: TGTGCCAGCAGTGAAAGTCCCGGACAGTCGGATCCTGAAGCTTTCTTT
CDR3aa: CASSESPGQSDPEAFF

abundance: few
d_gene: TRBD2
j_gene: TRBJ2-5
v_gene: TRBV5-1
CDR3nt: TGCGCCAGCAGCGCGGGCGGGGGGGCAGAGACCCAGTACTTC
CDR3aa: CASSAGGGAETQYF

abundance: NA
d_gene: NA
j_gene: TRBJ2-3
v_gene: TRBV30
CDR3nt: TGTGCCTGGAGTAAATCGGGGCCCACAGATACGCAGTATTTT
CDR3aa: CAWSKSGPTDTQYF

abundance: NA
d_gene: NA
j_gene: TRBJ2-1
v_gene: TRBV7-9
CDR3nt: TGTGCCAGCAGCTTAGAAGGGGTCAATGAGCAGTTCTTC
CDR3aa: CASSLEGVNEQFF

abundance: few
d_gene: NA
j_gene: TRBJ2-7
v_gene: TRBV30
CDR3nt: TGTGCCTGGAGCGACACCTACGAGCAGTACTTC
CDR3aa: CAWSDTYEQYF

abundance: few
d_gene: NA
j_gene: TRBJ1-1
v_gene: TRBV13
CDR3nt: TGTGCCAGCAGTTGGAGGGACACTGAAGCTTTCTTT
CDR3aa: CASSWRDTEAFF

abundance: many
d_gene: NA
j_gene: TRBJ2-7
v_gene: TRBV30
CDR3nt: TGTGCCTTAGCCTTGGACCAGATAGTGGCCTACGAGCAGTACTTC
CDR3aa: CALALDQIVAYEQYF

abundance: NA
d_gene: TRBD1
j_gene: TRBJ2-7
v_gene: TRBV28
CDR3nt: TGTGCCAGCAGTTGGGACAGGGGGACCTTCTCCTACGAGCAGTACTTC
CDR3aa: CASSWDRGTFSYEQYF

abundance: NA
d_gene: NA
j_gene: TRBJ1-5
v_gene: TRBV6-4
CDR3nt: TGTGCCAGCAGTCCGGAGTCCGGTCAGCCCCAGCATTTT
CDR3aa: CASSPESGQPQHF

abundance: NA
d_gene: NA
j_gene: TRBJ2-3
v_gene: TRBV7-2
CDR3nt: TGTGCCAGCAGCTTTCTGGGAGGTTACTACACAGATACGCAGTATTTT
CDR3aa: CASSFLGGYYTDTQYF

abundance: NA
d_gene: TRBD1
j_gene: TRBJ2-7
v_gene: TRBV5-1
CDR3nt: TGCGCCAGCAGCAGGGACAGGGAGCACGAGCAGTACTTC
CDR3aa: CASSRDREHEQYF

abundance: NA
d_gene: TRBD2
j_gene: TRBJ2-7
v_gene: TRBV5-1
CDR3nt: TGCGCCAGCAGCGGCACCCCGACTAGCGGGAGTGAGCAGTACTTC
CDR3aa: CASSGTPTSGSEQYF

abundance: NA
d_gene: NA
j_gene: TRBJ2-2
v_gene: TRBV7-2
CDR3nt: TGTGCCAGTTCAGAGAACCTCGGGGCAGGCTGGAACACCGGGGAGCTGTTTTTT
CDR3aa: CASSENLGAGWNTGELFF

abundance: NA
d_gene: NA
j_gene: TRBJ2-7
v_gene: TRBV6-5
CDR3nt: TGTGCCAGCACCAGAAGCCCTGGCGCCAACTACGAGCAGTACTTC
CDR3aa: CASTRSPGANYEQYF